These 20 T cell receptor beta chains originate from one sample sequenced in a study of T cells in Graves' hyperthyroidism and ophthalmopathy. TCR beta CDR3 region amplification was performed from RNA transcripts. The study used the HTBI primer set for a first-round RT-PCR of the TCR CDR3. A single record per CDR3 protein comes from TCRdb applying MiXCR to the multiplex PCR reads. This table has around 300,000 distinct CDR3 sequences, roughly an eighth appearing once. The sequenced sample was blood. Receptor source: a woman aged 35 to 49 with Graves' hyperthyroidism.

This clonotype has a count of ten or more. CDR3 sequence (DNA): TGTGCCAGCAGTGATGGGACTACGAAAAATCAGCCCCAGCATTTT. This translates into CASSDGTTKNQPQHF. This chain uses TRBV2 with TRBJ1-5; a weak D match, TRBD1 (5 bases). Germline assignment: CDR1 SNHLY and CDR2 FYNNEI. The V and J ends lost 3 bases and 4 bases respectively, with 13 bases between them. The CDR3 runs to 15 residues.

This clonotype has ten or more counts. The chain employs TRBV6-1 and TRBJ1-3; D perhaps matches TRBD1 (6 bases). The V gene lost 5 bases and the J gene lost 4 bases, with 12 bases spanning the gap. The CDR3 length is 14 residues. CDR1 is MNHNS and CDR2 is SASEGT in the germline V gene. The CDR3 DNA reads TGTGCCAGCAGTCTACAGGGCACCGGAAACACCATATATTTT. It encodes CASSLQGTGNTIYF.

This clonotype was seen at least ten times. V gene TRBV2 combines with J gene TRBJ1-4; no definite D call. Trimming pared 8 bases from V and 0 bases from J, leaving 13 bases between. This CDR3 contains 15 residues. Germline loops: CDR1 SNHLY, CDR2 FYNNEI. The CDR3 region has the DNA TGTGCCAGCGCCCAATCCGGGACAACTAATGAAAAACTGTTTTTT. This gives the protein CASAQSGTTNEKLFF. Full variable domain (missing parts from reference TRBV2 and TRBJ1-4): EPEVTQTPSHQVTQMGQEVILRCVPISNHLYFYWYRQILGQKVEFLVSFYNNEISEKSEIFDDQFSVERPDGSNFTLKIRSTKLEDSAMYFCASAQSGTTNEKLFFGSGTQLSVL.

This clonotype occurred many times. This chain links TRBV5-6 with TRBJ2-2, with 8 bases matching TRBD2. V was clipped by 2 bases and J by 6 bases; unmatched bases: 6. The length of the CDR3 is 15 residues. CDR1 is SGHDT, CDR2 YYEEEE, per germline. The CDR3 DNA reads TGTGCCAGCAGCTTAGCCAGCGGGAGTGCCGGGGAGCTGTTTTTT. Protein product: CASSLASGSAGELFF.

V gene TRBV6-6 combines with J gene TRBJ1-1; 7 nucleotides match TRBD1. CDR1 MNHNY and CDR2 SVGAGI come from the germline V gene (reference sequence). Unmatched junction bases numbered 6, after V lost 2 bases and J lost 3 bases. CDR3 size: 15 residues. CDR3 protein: CASSYLGTAYTEAFF. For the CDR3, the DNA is TGTGCCAGCAGTTACCTCGGGACAGCTTACACTGAAGCTTTCTTT.

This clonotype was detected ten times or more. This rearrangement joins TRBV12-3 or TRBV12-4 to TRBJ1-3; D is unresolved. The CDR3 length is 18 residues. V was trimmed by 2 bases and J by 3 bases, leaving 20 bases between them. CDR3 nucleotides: TGTGCCAGCAGTTTATATGGATTCCGGGTGTCAGGTGGAAACACCATATATTTT. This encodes CASSLYGFRVSGGNTIYF.

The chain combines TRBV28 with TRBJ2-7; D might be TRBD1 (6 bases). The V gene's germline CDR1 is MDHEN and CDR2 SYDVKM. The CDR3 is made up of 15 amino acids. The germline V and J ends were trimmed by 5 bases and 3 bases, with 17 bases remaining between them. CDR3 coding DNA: TGTGCCAGCAGTGCTAGGGGGAAAGTTGACTACGAGCAGTACTTC. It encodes CASSARGKVDYEQYF. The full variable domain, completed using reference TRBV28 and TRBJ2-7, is DVKVTQSSRYLVKRTGEKVFLECVQDMDHENMFWYRQDPGLGLRLIYFSYDVKMKEKGDIPEGYSVSREKKERFSLILESASTNQTSMYLCASSARGKVDYEQYFGPGTRLTVT.

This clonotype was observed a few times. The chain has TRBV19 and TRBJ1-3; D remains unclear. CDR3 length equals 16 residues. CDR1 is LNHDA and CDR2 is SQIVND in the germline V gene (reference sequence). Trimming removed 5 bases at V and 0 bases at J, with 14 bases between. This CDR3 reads CASSPRPGSSGNTIYF. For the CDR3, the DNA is TGTGCCAGTAGTCCGCGGCCAGGTAGCTCTGGAAACACCATATATTTT. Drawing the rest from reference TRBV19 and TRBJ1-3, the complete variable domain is DGGITQSPKYLFRKEGQNVTLSCEQNLNHDAMYWYRQDPGQGLRLIYYSQIVNDFQKGDIAEGYSVSREKKESFPLTVTSAQKNPTAFYLCASSPRPGSSGNTIYFGEGSWLTVV.

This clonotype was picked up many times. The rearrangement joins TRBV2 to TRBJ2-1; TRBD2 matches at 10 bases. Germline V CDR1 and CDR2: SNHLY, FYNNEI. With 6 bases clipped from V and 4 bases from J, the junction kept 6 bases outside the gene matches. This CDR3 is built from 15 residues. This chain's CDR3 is CASSTLAGAYNEQFF. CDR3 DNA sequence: TGTGCCAGCAGCACTCTAGCGGGAGCTTACAATGAGCAGTTCTTC.

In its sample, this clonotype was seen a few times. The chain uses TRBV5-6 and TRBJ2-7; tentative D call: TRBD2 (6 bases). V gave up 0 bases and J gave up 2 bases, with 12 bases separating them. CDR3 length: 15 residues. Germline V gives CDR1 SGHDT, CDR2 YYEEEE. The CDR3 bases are TGTGCCAGCAGCTTGGTCAGTGCGGGGACCTACGAGCAGTACTTC. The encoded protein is CASSLVSAGTYEQYF.

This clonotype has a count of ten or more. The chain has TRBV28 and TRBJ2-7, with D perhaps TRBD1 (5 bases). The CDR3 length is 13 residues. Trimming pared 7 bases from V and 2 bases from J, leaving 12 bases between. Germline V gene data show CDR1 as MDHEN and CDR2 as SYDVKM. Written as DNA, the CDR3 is TGTGCCAGCATGGACATTAAAACCTACGAGCAGTACTTC. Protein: CASMDIKTYEQYF.

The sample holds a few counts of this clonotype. DNA for the CDR3: TGTGCCAGCTCACCAGGGCGGGTAGAGGAGACCCAGTACTTC. Its translation is CASSPGRVEETQYF. V is TRBV18 and J is TRBJ2-5; weak D call: TRBD2 (5 bases). The CDR3 is 14 amino acids. In germline, CDR1 is KGHSH, CDR2 LQKENI. V was trimmed by 2 bases and J by 5 bases, leaving 12 bases between them.

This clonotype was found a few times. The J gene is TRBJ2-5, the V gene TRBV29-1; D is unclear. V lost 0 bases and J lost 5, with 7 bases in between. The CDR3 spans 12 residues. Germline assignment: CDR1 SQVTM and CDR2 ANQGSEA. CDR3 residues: CSVEDGSETQYF. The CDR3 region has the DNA TGCAGCGTTGAAGATGGGTCCGAGACCCAGTACTTC.

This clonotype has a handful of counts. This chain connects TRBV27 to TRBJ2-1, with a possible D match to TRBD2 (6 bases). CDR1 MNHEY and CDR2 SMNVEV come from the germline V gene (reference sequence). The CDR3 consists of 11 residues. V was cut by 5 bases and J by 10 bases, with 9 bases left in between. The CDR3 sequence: CASSAGGEQFF. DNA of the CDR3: TGTGCCAGCAGTGCAGGAGGGGAGCAGTTCTTC.

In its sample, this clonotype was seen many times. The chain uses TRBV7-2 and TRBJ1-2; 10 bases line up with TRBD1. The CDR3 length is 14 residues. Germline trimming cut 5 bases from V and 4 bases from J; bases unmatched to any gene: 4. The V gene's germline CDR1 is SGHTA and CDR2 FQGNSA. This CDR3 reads CASSGGQGPYGYTF. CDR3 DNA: TGTGCCAGCAGCGGGGGACAGGGGCCCTATGGCTACACCTTC.

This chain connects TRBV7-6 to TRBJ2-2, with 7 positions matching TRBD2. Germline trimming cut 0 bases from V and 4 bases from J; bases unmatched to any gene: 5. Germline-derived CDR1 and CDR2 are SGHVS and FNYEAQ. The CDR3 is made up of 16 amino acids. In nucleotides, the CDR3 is TGTGCCAGCAGCTTAGCTAGCGGGTTTGGCACCGGGGAGCTGTTTTTT. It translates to CASSLASGFGTGELFF.

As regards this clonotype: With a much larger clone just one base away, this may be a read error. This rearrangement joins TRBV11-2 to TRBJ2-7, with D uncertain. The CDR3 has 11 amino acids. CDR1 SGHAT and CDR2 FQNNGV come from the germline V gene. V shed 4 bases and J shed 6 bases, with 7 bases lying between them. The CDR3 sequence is CASSSYCEQYF. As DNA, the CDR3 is TGTGCCAGCAGCTCTTATTGCGAGCAGTACTTC.

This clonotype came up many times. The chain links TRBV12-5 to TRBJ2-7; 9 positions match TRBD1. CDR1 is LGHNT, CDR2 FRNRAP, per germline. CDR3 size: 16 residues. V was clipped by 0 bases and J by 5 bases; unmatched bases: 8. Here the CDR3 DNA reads TGTGCTAGTGGTTTGGTACGGGGACAGGGCCCTAACGAGCAGTACTTC. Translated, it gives CASGLVRGQGPNEQYF.

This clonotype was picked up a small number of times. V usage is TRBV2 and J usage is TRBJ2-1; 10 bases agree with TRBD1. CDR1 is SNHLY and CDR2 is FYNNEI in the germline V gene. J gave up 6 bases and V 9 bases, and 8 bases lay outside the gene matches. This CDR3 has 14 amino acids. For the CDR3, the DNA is TGTGCCAGTGGGGGGACAGGGGTTCGCAATGAGCAGTTCTTC. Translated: CASGGTGVRNEQFF.

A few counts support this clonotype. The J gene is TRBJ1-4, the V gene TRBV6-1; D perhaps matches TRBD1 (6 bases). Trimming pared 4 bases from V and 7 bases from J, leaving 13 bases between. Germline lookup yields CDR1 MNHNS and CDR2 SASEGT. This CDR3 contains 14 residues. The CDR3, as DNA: TGTGCCAGCAGTGGATGGGGGCAGGTTGAAAAACTGTTTTTT. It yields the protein CASSGWGQVEKLFF.